This T cell receptor beta chain derives from a study of T cell responses to AZD1222 COVID-19 vaccine. V gave up 3 bases and J gave up 8 bases, with 19 bases separating them. The CDR3 contains 15 residues. Germline CDR1 is ENHRY and CDR2 is SYGVKD. The table came from immunoSEQ multiplex PCR; TCRdb's copy has only in-frame clones and leaves some out. The sample yields around 120,000 clones, more than 85% seen once. Regarding the study as a whole: Clonal diversity was possibly underestimated, and the donors were mostly white British, with more females.

Concerning this clone: Its antigen is undetermined.

The V gene is TRBV10-3, the J gene TRBJ2-5, with no clear D. The clonotype was recovered from an adult in good health. Sequencing used peripheral blood, obtained on day 0 of AZD1222 vaccination. CDR3 sequence: CAISEEGRSWSTQYF. In DNA form, the CDR3 reads TGTGCCATCAGTGAAGAAGGGCGGAGCTGGAGCACCCAGTACTTC.